This TCR beta chain was recovered during a study of identical twins. This clonotype was recorded at least ten times. The antigen is unknown. The CDR3 runs 15 residues. CDR1 is MNHEY, CDR2 SVGEGT, per germline. V shed 4 bases and J shed 0 bases, with 7 bases lying between them. Study results and caveats: The conclusions drew on cross-sectional statistical analysis instead of tracking the same donors. Shared out-of-frame alpha sequences (those common to twins) showed excess low generation probability.

The cDNA had a unique molecular identifier and a template-switch universal primer site. TCRdb redid the calling of the 5' RACE reads with MiXCR, one entry per CDR3 protein. The sample yields fewer than 250,000 distinct CDR3 sequences, roughly 10% seen once. The specimen sequenced was memory (CD45RO+) T cells sorted from blood. This chain connects TRBV6-2 or TRBV6-3 to TRBJ2-6; the D is unclear. This clonotype was obtained from a young woman in good health. CDR3 sequence: CASSSRLSGANVLTF. The CDR3 DNA reads as TGTGCCAGCAGTTCCCGACTCTCTGGGGCCAACGTCCTGACTTTC.